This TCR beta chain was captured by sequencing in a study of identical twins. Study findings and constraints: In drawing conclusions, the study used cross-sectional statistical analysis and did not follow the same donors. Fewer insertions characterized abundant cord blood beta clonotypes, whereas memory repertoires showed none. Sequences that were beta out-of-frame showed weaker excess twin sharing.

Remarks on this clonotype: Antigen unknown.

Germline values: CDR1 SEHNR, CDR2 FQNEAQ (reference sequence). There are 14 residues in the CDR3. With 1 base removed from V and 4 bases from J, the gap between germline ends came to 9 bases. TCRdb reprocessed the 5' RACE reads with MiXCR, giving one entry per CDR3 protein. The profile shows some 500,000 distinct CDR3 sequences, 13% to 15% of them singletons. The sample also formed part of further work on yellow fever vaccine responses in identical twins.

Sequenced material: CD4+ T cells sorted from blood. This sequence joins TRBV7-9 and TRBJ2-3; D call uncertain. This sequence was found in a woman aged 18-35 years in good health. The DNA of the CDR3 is TGTGCCAGCAGCTTAGATGCGACTTCAGATACGCAGTATTTT. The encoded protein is CASSLDATSDTQYF. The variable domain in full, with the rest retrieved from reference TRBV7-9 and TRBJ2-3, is DTGVSQNPRHKITKRGQNVTFRCDPISEHNRLYWYRQTLGQGPEFLTYFQNEAQLEKSRLLSDRFSAERPKGSFSTLEIQRTEQGDSAMYLCASSLDATSDTQYFGPGTRLTVL.